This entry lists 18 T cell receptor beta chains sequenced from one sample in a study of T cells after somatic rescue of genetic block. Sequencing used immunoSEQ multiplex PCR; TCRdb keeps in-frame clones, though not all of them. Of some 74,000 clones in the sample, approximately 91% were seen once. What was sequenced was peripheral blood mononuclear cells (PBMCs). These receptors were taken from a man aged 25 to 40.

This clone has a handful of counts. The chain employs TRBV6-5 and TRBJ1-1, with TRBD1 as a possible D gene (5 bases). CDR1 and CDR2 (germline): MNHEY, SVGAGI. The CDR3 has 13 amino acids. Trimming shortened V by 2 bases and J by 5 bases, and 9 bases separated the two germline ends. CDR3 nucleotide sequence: TGTGCCAGCAGTTACGGGGGGGGGACTGAAGCTTTCTTT. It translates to CASSYGGGTEAFF.

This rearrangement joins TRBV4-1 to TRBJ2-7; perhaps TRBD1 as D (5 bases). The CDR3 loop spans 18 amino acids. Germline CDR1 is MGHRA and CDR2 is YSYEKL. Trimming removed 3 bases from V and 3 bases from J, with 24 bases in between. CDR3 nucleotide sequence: TGCGCCAGCAGCCATGCTGATCCCACAGGTTCCCGTTACTACGAGCAGTACTTC. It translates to CASSHADPTGSRYYEQYF.

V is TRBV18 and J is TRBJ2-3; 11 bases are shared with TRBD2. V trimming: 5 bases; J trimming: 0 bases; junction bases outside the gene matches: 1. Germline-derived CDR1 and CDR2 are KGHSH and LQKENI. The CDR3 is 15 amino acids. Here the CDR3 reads CASSRTSGSTDTQYF. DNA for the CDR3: TGTGCCAGCTCAAGGACTAGCGGGAGCACAGATACGCAGTATTTT.

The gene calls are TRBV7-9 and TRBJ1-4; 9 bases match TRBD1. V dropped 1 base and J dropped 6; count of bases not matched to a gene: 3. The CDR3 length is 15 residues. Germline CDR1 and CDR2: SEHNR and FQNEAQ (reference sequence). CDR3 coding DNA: TGTGCCAGCAGCTTAGGACAGGGGGTCGATGAAAAACTGTTTTTT. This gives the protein CASSLGQGVDEKLFF. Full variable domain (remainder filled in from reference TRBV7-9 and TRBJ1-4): DTGVSQNPRHKITKRGQNVTFRCDPISEHNRLYWYRQTLGQGPEFLTYFQNEAQLEKSRLLSDRFSAERPKGSFSTLEIQRTEQGDSAMYLCASSLGQGVDEKLFFGSGTQLSVL.

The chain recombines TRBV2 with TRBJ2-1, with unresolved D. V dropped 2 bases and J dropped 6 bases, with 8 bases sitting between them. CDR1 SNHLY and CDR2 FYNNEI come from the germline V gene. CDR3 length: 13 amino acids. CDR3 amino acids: CASSEWVGNEQFF. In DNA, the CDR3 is TGTGCCAGCAGTGAATGGGTGGGCAATGAGCAGTTCTTC.

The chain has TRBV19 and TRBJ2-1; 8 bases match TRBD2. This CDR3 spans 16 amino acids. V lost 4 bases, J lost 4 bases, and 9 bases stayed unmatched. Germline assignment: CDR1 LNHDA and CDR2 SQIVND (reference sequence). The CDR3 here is CASSNPGASGYNEQFF. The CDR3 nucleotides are TGTGCCAGTAGTAACCCCGGGGCTAGCGGGTACAATGAGCAGTTCTTC. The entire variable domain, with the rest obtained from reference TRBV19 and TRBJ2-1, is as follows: DGGITQSPKYLFRKEGQNVTLSCEQNLNHDAMYWYRQDPGQGLRLIYYSQIVNDFQKGDIAEGYSVSREKKESFPLTVTSAQKNPTAFYLCASSNPGASGYNEQFFGPGTRLTVL.

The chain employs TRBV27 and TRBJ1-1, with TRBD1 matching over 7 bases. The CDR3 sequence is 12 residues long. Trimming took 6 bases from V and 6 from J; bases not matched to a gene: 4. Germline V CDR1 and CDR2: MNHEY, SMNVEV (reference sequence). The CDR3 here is CASSSGGAEAFF. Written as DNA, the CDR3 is TGTGCCAGCAGCTCAGGGGGGGCTGAAGCTTTCTTT.

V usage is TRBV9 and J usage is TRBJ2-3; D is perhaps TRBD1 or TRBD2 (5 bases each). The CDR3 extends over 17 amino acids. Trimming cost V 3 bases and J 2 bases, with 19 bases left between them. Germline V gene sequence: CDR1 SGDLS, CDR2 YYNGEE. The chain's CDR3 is CASSDPRDGPTTDTQYF. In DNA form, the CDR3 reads TGTGCCAGCAGCGACCCGAGGGACGGCCCTACCACAGATACGCAGTATTTT.

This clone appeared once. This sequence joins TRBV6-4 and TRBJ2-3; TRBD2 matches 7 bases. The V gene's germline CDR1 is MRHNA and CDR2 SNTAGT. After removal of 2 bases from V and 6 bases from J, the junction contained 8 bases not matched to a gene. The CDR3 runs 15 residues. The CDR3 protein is CASSDEGLPRDTQYF. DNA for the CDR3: TGTGCCAGCAGTGACGAGGGACTACCGCGGGATACGCAGTATTTT.

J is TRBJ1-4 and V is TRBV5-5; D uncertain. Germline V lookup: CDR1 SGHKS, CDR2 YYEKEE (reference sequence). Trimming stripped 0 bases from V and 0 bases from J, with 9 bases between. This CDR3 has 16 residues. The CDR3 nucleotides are TGTGCCAGCAGCTTGGCCTCACAGACAACTAATGAAAAACTGTTTTTT. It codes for CASSLASQTTNEKLFF.

This CDR3 is CASSERRTGSSAFF. The DNA for the CDR3 is TGTGCCAGCAGCGAACGGAGGACAGGGAGTTCAGCTTTCTTT. J is TRBJ1-1 and V is TRBV9; 8 nucleotides align to TRBD1. J lost 10 bases, V lost 3 bases, and 11 bases had no gene match. CDR3 size: 14 residues. Per the germline V gene, CDR1 is SGDLS and CDR2 is YYNGEE.

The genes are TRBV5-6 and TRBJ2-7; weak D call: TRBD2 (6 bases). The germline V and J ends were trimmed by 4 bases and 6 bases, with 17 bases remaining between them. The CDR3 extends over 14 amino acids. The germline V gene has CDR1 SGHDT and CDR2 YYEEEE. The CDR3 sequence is CASSLRDSIGEQYF. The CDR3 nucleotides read TGTGCCAGCAGCCTCCGGGACTCAATAGGCGAGCAGTACTTC.

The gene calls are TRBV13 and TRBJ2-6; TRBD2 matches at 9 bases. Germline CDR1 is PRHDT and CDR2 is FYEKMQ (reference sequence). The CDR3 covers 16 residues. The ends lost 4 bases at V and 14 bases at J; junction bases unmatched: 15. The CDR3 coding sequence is TGTGCCAGCAGCTCCCCAAAGACTAGCGGCAATACTTTCCTGACTTTC. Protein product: CASSSPKTSGNTFLTF.

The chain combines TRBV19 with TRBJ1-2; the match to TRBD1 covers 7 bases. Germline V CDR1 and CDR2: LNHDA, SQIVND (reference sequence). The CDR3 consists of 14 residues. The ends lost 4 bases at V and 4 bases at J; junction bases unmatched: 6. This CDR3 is CASSNLRQGYGYTF. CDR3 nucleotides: TGTGCCAGTAGTAATCTTCGACAGGGCTATGGCTACACCTTC.

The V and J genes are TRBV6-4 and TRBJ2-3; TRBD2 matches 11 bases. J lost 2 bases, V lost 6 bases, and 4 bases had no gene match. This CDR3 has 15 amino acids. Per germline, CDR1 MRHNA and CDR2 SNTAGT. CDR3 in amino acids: CASSETSGNTDTQYF. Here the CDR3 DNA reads TGTGCCAGCAGCGAGACTAGCGGGAACACAGATACGCAGTATTTT.

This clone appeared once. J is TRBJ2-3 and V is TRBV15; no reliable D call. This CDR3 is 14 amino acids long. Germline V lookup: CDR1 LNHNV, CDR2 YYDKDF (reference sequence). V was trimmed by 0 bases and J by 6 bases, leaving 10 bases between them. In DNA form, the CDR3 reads TGTGCCACCAGCAGAGATAGTCCGATGGATACGCAGTATTTT. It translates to CATSRDSPMDTQYF.

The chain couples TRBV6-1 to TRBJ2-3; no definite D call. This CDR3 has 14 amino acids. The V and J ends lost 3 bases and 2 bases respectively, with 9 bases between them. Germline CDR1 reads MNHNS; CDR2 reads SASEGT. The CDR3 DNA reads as TGTGCCAGCAGTGATGGTCCTAACACAGATACGCAGTATTTT. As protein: CASSDGPNTDTQYF.

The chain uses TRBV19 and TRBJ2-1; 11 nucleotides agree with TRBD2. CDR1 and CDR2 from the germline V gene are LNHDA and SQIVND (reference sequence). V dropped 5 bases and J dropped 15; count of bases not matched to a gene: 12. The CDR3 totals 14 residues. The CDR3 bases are TGTGCCAGTAGTCCGGGACTAGCGGCTCTGGCCCGGTTCTTC. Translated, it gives CASSPGLAALARFF.